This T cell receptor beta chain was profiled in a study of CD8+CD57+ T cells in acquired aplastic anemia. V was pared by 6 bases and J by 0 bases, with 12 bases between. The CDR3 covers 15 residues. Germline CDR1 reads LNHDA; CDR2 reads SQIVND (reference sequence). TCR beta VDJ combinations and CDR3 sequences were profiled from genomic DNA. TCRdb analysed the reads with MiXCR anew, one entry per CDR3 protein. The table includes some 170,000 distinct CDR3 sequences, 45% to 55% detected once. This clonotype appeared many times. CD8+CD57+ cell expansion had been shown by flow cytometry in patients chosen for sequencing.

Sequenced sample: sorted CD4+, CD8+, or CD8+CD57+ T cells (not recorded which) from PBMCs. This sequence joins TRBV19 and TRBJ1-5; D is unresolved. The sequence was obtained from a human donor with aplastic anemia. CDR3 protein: CASRKDFNSNQPQHF. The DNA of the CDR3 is TGTGCCAGTAGGAAAGACTTCAATAGCAATCAGCCCCAGCATTTT. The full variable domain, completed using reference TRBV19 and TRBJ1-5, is DGGITQSPKYLFRKEGQNVTLSCEQNLNHDAMYWYRQDPGQGLRLIYYSQIVNDFQKGDIAEGYSVSREKKESFPLTVTSAQKNPTAFYLCASRKDFNSNQPQHFGDGTRLSIL.